The entry below describes one T cell receptor beta chain. Trimming removed 5 bases at V and 2 bases at J, with 23 bases between. This CDR3 is 18 amino acids long. Looked up from germline, CDR1 is SEHNR and CDR2 is FQNEAQ (reference sequence). The data originate from a study of blood T cell repertoires in COVID-19. On the study more broadly: The United States, Italy and Spain provided the acute and convalescent COVID-19 samples.

The age range of participants was 18 to 89 years, with residence in about 25 US areas. Allocation to cohorts depended on clinical history reported by the participants. Sequenced by immunoSEQ multiplex PCR; TCRdb stores in-frame clones only, minus some. This table holds about 270,000 clones, around 89% found once. The V gene is TRBV7-9, the J gene TRBJ2-3, with a possible D match to TRBD2 (6 bases). This receptor was identified in a woman aged 25-40 years with acute COVID-19. The sample consisted of PBMCs or T cells enriched from blood (not recorded which). The CDR3 nucleotides are TGTGCCAGCAGCCAAGAGAAGTGGGTAGCGGCCCTCACAGATACGCAGTATTTT. Translation: CASSQEKWVAALTDTQYF.